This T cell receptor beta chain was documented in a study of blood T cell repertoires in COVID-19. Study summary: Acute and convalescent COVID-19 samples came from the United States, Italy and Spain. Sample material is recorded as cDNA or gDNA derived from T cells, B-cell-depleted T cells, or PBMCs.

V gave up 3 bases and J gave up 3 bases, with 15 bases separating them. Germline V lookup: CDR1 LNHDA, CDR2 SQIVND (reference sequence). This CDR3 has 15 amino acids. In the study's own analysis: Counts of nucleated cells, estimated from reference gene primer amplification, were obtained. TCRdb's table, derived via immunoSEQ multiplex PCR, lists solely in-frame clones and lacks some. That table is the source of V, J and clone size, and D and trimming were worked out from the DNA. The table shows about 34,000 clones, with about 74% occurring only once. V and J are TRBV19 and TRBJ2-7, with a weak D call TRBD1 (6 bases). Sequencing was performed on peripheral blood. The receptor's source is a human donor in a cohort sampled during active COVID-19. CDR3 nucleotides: TGTGCCAGTAGTATGGGGCAGGGGAGAGTCTACGAGCAGTACTTC. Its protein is CASSMGQGRVYEQYF.